This TCR beta chain comes out of a study of cytomegalovirus exposure and HLA in healthy donors (dated by TCRdb to the late 2010s). For the study in its entirety: According to a later analysis, one platform produced both the roughly 120 validation repertoires and the roughly 650 repertoires of the first cohort. The study aimed to test whether signatures of past pathogen exposure could be identified by cataloging public T cell receptors. Along with the approximately 650-subject first cohort, a separate validation cohort of around 110 different subjects was used. To predict cytomegalovirus infection status, the study brought together high-throughput TCR immunosequencing, statistical association of individual TCRs with disease status, and machine learning.

Receptor libraries were prepared by the immunoSEQ multiplex PCR assay. Per the source publication's procedure: To diagnose cytomegalovirus status from the catalog of TCR beta chain sequences, a statistical classification framework was built. TCRdb mirrors the immuneACCESS table, restricted to in-frame sequences. Some clones are absent from its copies; in checked studies, under half trace to an unresolved V gene, and the reason for the others is unknown. The D gene and trimming were derived from the DNA, and the V and J assignments and clone size from that table. The table for this sample lists approximately 190,000 clones; roughly 84% of them were counted only once. The ten largest clonotypes hold roughly 7% of the sample. Notes on this clone: The target of this receptor is not known. Per-base quality was not reported, and no clone a single base away is much larger than it.

The donors belonged to the validation cohort of 120 subjects, which was separate from the approximately 660-subject first cohort. Overall study outcomes, separate from this receptor: The authors suggested that the approach could potentially be generalized to other disease states and immunological phenotypes. Most TCR sequences were seen in very few donors, while some public TCRs were found in many individuals. Three of the identified cytomegalovirus-associated TCR beta chains were confirmed in vitro to be specific for cytomegalovirus antigens. Of the cluster scores, approximately 94% were above 0 in a later analysis, which found that TCRs clustered in the first cohort also tended to co-occur in the 95 to 150 validation repertoires. The validation cohort had no HLA typing available for a later analysis, so co-occurrence within that cohort was assessed over all 120 or so repertoires. Cytomegalovirus status was reported to be diagnosed by the classifier with high specificity and sensitivity in both the original and validation cohorts. A total of fewer than 200 TCR beta chains were listed by the study as associated with cytomegalovirus.

The CDR3 runs 15 residues from the cysteine to the phenylalanine. Just the 45-base CDR3 DNA is kept, in frame starting at base 1. CDR1 and CDR2 are read off the germline V gene (reference sequence) as LNHNV and YYDKDF. The junction carries 17 bases between V and J, which are trimmed by 5 bases and 4 bases respectively. The source material was PBMCs. Here the chain combines TRBV15 and TRBJ1-1; tentative D gene TRBD1, with 6 bases matching. The receptor was derived from a man between 18 and 29 years old in good health and CMV-seropositive. The CDR3 amino acid sequence is: CATSGTAGVITEAFF. The DNA sequence reads TGTGCCACCAGCGGTACTGCAGGGGTTATCACTGAAGCTTTCTTT.